The source of this T cell receptor (beta chain) is a study of shared clonotypes between healthy human individuals. Some clones are missing from TCRdb's copy, which holds only in-frame ones; the method was immunoSEQ multiplex PCR. The data hold around 2.5 million clones, with 93% observed a single time. CDR1 SGHRS and CDR2 YFSETQ come from the germline V gene. This CDR3 contains 14 residues. Trimming cost V 3 bases and J 4 bases, with 10 bases left between them. The sequence was obtained from a man aged 18 to 30 in good health. Some clones in this sample may be carry-over from other donors' samples. The chain uses TRBV5-1 and TRBJ2-2; D might be TRBD1 (6 bases). The material sequenced was naive CD4+ T cells from PBMCs. The subset here: CD45RA+ positively selected. CDR3 bases: TGCGCCAGCAGCTCAATCAGGGGCACCGGGGAGCTGTTTTTT. It encodes CASSSIRGTGELFF.